The 2 T cell receptor beta chains below were found in one sample sequenced in a study of T-cell reconstitution after alpha-beta-depleted transplantation in children. For TCRbeta, the library was prepared with unique molecular identifiers. TCRdb reanalysed the PCR reads using MiXCR and keeps one entry per CDR3 protein. The table has about 460,000 distinct CDR3 sequences, roughly 10% seen once. Sequenced here: PBMCs, sampled before TCRalphabeta/CD19-depleted stem cell transplant. The receptors shown here come from a child aged 2 to 9 with inherited bone marrow failure, due to receive a stem cell transplant.

The CDR3 nucleotides read TGTGCCAGACACAGGGAGTCTAGCGGGGAGAACTACTTC. Its translation: CARHRESSGENYF. The chain links TRBV27 to TRBJ2-7; 9 bases are a match to TRBD2. CDR1 and CDR2 from the germline V gene are MNHEY and SMNVEV (reference sequence). The CDR3 totals 13 residues. V lost 9 bases and J lost 13; bases outside the gene matches: 16.

This clonotype was observed at least ten times. This sequence joins TRBV29-1 and TRBJ2-1, with 10 bases fitting TRBD2. Per the germline V gene, CDR1 is SQVTM and CDR2 is ANQGSEA. The CDR3 has 15 amino acids. Trimming cost V 3 bases and J 3 bases; bases outside gene matches: 5. CDR3 in DNA: TGCAGCGTTGAGAAGCGGGAGGGCCTCTACAATGAGCAGTTCTTC. Its translation is CSVEKREGLYNEQFF.